Listed below are T cell receptor beta chains from one sample, sequenced in a study of long-term antiretroviral therapy in people with HIV. Assay used: immunoSEQ multiplex PCR; TCRdb lists only in-frame clones, some missing. Among approximately 25,000 clones listed, more than 75% were seen once. The source material was unsorted PBMCs, sampled 0.5 years after starting antiretroviral therapy. The receptors stem from a middle-aged woman with HIV. Each CDR3 is given with its conserved first and last residue. The order of the fields is clone size, D gene, J gene, V gene, CDR3 DNA, CDR3 protein. The D gene is left open where the match is weak. Size is stated for part of the rows, as once, few or many counts, or as a class when the clone is expanded.

- | TRBD2 | TRBJ2-2 | TRBV4-3 | TGCGCCAGCAGCCAAGTGGGCCTAGCGGGCGACACCGGGGAGCTGTTTTTT | CASSQVGLAGDTGELFF
- | TRBD1 | TRBJ1-1 | TRBV10-3 | TGTGCCACCACCCGGACAGGGCAAGGGGACACTGAAGCTTTCTTT | CATTRTGQGDTEAFF
- | - | TRBJ1-2 | TRBV25-1 | TGTGCCAGCAGTGATCCCCGAGGGTCCTATGGCTACACCTTC | CASSDPRGSYGYTF
- | - | TRBJ2-2 | TRBV27 | TGTGCCAGCAGTTTATCGCCAGGGTGGAGCGGGGAGCTGTTTTTT | CASSLSPGWSGELFF
once | TRBD1 | TRBJ1-2 | TRBV2 | TGTGCCAGTCAGCTAGATTGGACAGGAGATGGCTACACCTTC | CASQLDWTGDGYTF
few | - | TRBJ2-7 | TRBV29-1 | TGCAGCGTTGGCGGGCACGAGCAGTACTTC | CSVGGHEQYF
few | TRBD1 | TRBJ2-5 | TRBV7-7 | TGTGCCAGCAGCGGCACAGGGGACCAAGAGACCCAGTACTTC | CASSGTGDQETQYF
- | TRBD1 | TRBJ1-2 | TRBV4-2 | TGTGCCAGCAGCCAAGCCATCTTTGGGGGACAGGGACCTTTCTATGGCTACACCTTC | CASSQAIFGGQGPFYGYTF
- | TRBD1 | TRBJ2-7 | TRBV27 | TGTGCCAGCAGCCCCGACAGGGGTTACGAGCAGTACTTC | CASSPDRGYEQYF
few | TRBD1 | TRBJ2-7 | TRBV4-1 | TGCGCCAGCAGCCAGGGACAGGGATCCTACGAGCAGTACTTC | CASSQGQGSYEQYF
few | - | TRBJ2-1 | TRBV6-5 | TGTGCCAGCAACCTTGGGACATTTTCCAATGAGCAGTTCTTC | CASNLGTFSNEQFF
- | - | TRBJ2-7 | TRBV27 | TGTGCCAGCAGTACAGGTTCCTGGGGGACAACTTACTCCTACGAACAGTACTTC | CASSTGSWGTTYSYEQYF
- | TRBD2 | TRBJ2-1 | TRBV9 | TGTGCCAGCAGCGTAGTGACGGGGGGAGGAGACAATGAGCAGTTCTTC | CASSVVTGGGDNEQFF
- | TRBD2 | TRBJ2-1 | TRBV2 | TGTGCCAGCATACTAGCGGCGGTGAATGAGCAGTTCTTC | CASILAAVNEQFF
- | TRBD2 | TRBJ2-1 | TRBV29-1 | TGCAGCGTTGAATTGTTACTAGCGGGCTCCTACAATGAGCAGTTCTTC | CSVELLLAGSYNEQFF
- | TRBD1 | TRBJ1-5 | TRBV9 | TGTGCCAGCAGCGGATCCGGGACAGGGGGACAGCCCCAGCATTTT | CASSGSGTGGQPQHF
- | - | TRBJ1-1 | TRBV7-9 | TGTGCCAGCAAGGGGGTTCGGAAAGCTTTCTTT | CASKGVRKAFF
once | - | TRBJ2-2 | TRBV15 | TGTGCCACCAGGTCGGGACTCACGAACACCGGGGAGCTGTTTTTT | CATRSGLTNTGELFF
- | - | TRBJ2-3 | TRBV4-1 | TGCGCCAGCAGCCAAAGGATAGGAGGAGATACGCAGTATTTT | CASSQRIGGDTQYF